This record covers a single T cell receptor (beta chain). The antigen remains undetermined. The V and J ends lost 4 bases and 4 bases respectively, with 11 bases between them. The CDR3 is 14 amino acids. Germline CDR1 MGHRA, CDR2 YSYEKL. The sample is drawn from a study of T cell repertoires in cytomegalovirus infection. Study in general: Both recently identified HLA-C-restricted and well-studied HLA-B-restricted CMV epitopes were used in the study. Public TCR beta signatures provided an indication of both CMV infection and a matching HLA type.

MiXCR, applied by TCRdb to the reads, yields one record per CDR3 protein. Of fewer than 1,000,000 distinct CDR3 sequences in the sample, about a third are singletons; the top ten hold 10% to 15%. Regarding the study as a whole: Adding up the frequency of public TCR beta families identified people who carried CMV plus the relevant HLA. HLA-C-restricted TCR beta clonotypes specific for CMV led the ex vivo response.

The sequence derives from a human donor in good health (CMV status not recorded). Some clones in this sample may be carry-over from other donors' samples. The source material was cultured CD8+ T cells from PBMCs, sampled from culture after CMV antigen stimulation. The chain couples TRBV4-1 to TRBJ1-5; D is perhaps TRBD1 (6 bases). CDR3: CASSPRQVNQPQHF. The CDR3 DNA reads as TGCGCCAGCAGCCCGCGACAGGTGAATCAGCCCCAGCATTTT.